The clone carrying this TCR beta chain appeared a single time. Its antigen is unidentified. Losses at the gene ends were 3 bases for V and 7 bases for J; bases not matched to a gene: 11. Germline CDR1 SEHNR, CDR2 FQNEAQ (reference sequence). This CDR3 is built from 16 residues. Researchers set a sequencing depth target of 1 in 200,000 to 1 in 1 million T cells. TCRdb's copy holds only in-frame clones and misses some; the assay was immunoSEQ multiplex PCR. The sample lists more than 110,000 clones, 80% occurring once. As input for TCR beta libraries, about 2.2 micrograms of genomic DNA came from cryopreserved PBMCs. This record comes from a study of cytotoxic CD8 clonotypes in ibrutinib-treated CLL. Study as a whole: The samples contained approximately 280,000 productive templates on average. They also contained an average of about 94,000 productive rearrangements. Notes on the study in general: Among the clonotypes, public ones were uncommon and contracted or held stable on treatment.

The starting material was PBMCs, obtained after 36 months of ibrutinib treatment. The rearrangement uses TRBV7-9 and TRBJ2-2; TRBD2 agrees at 7 bases. This sequence was found in a human donor with chronic lymphocytic leukemia. In DNA form, the CDR3 reads TGTGCCAGCAGCTTTTCCGGGAGGCCCTTCAGCGGGGAGCTGTTTTTT. This encodes CASSFSGRPFSGELFF.